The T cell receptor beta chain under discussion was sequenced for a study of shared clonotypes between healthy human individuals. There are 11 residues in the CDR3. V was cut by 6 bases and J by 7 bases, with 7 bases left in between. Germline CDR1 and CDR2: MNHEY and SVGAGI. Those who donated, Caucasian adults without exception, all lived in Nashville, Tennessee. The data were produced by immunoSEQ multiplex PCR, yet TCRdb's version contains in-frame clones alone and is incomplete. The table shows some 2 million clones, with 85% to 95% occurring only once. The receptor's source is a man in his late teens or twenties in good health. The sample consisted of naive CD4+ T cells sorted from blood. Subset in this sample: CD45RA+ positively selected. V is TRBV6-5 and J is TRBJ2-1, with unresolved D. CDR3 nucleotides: TGTGCCAGCAGGCAGGTGAATGAGCAGTTCTTC. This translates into CASRQVNEQFF.